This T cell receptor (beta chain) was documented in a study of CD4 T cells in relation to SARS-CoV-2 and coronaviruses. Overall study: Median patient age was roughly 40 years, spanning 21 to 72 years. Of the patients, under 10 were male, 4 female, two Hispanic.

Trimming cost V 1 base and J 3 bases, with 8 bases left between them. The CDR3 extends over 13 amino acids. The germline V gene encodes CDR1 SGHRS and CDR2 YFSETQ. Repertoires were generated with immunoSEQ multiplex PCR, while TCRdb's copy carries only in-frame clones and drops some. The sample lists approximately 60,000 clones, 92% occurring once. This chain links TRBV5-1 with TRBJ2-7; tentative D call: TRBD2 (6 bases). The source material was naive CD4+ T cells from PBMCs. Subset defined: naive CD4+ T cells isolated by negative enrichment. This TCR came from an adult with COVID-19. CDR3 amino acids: CASSLLEGYEQYF. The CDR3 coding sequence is TGCGCCAGCAGCTTGCTGGAGGGCTACGAGCAGTACTTC.